One sample yielded the 18 T cell receptor beta chains listed below, sequenced in a study of technical replicates of blood from a handful of donors. The protocol was immunoSEQ multiplex PCR, while the TCRdb copy is restricted to in-frame clones and leaves out a portion. The data show some 82,000 clones, 94% seen once. Sequencing was done on a sample of T cells isolated from PBMCs. These receptors were collected from a human donor in good health.

This clone occurred a few times. J is TRBJ2-1 and V is TRBV5-1; the D is unclear. Germline CDR1 SGHRS, CDR2 YFSETQ. The CDR3 is 14 amino acids. Between the trimmed V and J ends, which lost 5 bases and 4 bases, there was a span of 13 bases. The CDR3 loop reads CASRPREKYNEQFF. The CDR3 region has the DNA TGCGCCAGCAGACCCCGAGAAAAATACAATGAGCAGTTCTTC.

Concerning this clone itself: The junction departs from germline at one end; a sequencing error may be responsible. The J gene is TRBJ2-5, the V gene TRBV18; TRBD1 is a possible D gene (5 bases). Germline CDR1 is KGHSH and CDR2 is LQKENI. The CDR3 is made up of 15 amino acids. CDR3 DNA sequence: TGTGCCAGCTCACCACTGGACAACTCCCAAGGGACCCAGTACTTC. Translation: CASSPLDNSQGTQYF.

This clone was observed once. The DNA of the CDR3 is TGTGCCAGCAGCCTAGCGGGAGCTAGGTACGAGCAGTACTTC. Amino acids: CASSLAGARYEQYF. The chain is built from TRBV6-5 and TRBJ2-7; TRBD2 matches 10 bases. Germline values: CDR1 MNHEY, CDR2 SVGAGI. Trimming at V came to 6 bases and at J to 4 bases, leaving 6 bases not matched to a gene. The CDR3 sequence is 14 residues long.

This chain uses TRBV4-1 with TRBJ2-7; 12 nucleotides line up with TRBD2. The CDR3 contains 15 residues. The germline CDR1 and CDR2 sequences are MGHRA and YSYEKL. V lost 0 bases, J lost 4 bases, and 1 base stayed unmatched. DNA of the CDR3: TGCGCCAGCAGCCAAGAACTAGCGGGAGGATACGAGCAGTACTTC. This translates into CASSQELAGGYEQYF.

A few counts support this clone. The chain carries TRBV9 and TRBJ1-1; tentatively, D is TRBD1 (5 bases). Deletions cut 3 bases from V and 7 bases from J, with 7 bases between. The CDR3 spans 11 residues. Germline loops: CDR1 SGDLS, CDR2 YYNGEE. CDR3 protein: CASSGGLEAFF. CDR3 DNA sequence: TGTGCCAGCAGCGGGGGCCTTGAAGCTTTCTTT. Full variable domain (remainder filled in from reference TRBV9 and TRBJ1-1): DSGVTQTPKHLITATGQRVTLRCSPRSGDLSVYWYQQSLDQGLQFLIQYYNGEERAKGNILERFSAQQFPDLHSELNLSSLELGDSALYFCASSGGLEAFFGQGTRLTVV.

The rearrangement links TRBV6-5 to TRBJ1-4; tentatively, D is TRBD1 (5 bases). The CDR3 is made up of 14 amino acids. Germline V gene sequence: CDR1 MNHEY, CDR2 SVGAGI. Trimming removed 3 bases at V and 5 bases at J, with 10 bases between. DNA of the CDR3: TGTGCCAGCAGTTATCGGACACTGAATGAAAAACTGTTTTTT. Translation: CASSYRTLNEKLFF.

This chain uses TRBV6-5 with TRBJ2-7, with a possible D match to TRBD1 (5 bases). The CDR3 length is 16 residues. Germline V gives CDR1 MNHEY, CDR2 SVGAGI. V dropped 2 bases and J dropped 5 bases, with 19 bases sitting between them. CDR3 bases: TGTGCCAGCAGTTACCTTTCTTATGCAGGGCAGGACGAGCAGTACTTC. Its translation is CASSYLSYAGQDEQYF.

The chain has TRBV2 and TRBJ2-7; no definite D call. Looked up from germline, CDR1 is SNHLY and CDR2 is FYNNEI. There are 14 residues in the CDR3. V was trimmed by 4 bases and J by 2 bases, leaving 12 bases between them. The CDR3 is CASSVLPGPYEQYF. DNA for the CDR3: TGTGCCAGCAGTGTTCTGCCGGGTCCCTACGAGCAGTACTTC.

This chain links TRBV5-1 with TRBJ2-4; possibly TRBD1 for D (5 bases). The ends were cut back, 4 bases at V and 8 bases at J, with 22 bases in the middle. Per germline, CDR1 SGHRS and CDR2 YFSETQ. The CDR3 spans 16 residues. The CDR3: CASSPDMDQGDYIQYF. Written as DNA, the CDR3 is TGCGCCAGCAGCCCGGATATGGACCAAGGGGATTACATTCAGTACTTC.

A note on this clone: The identical CDR3 is also encoded by other nucleotide sequences in the sample. The CDR3 DNA reads TGTGCCAGCAGCTTAGGAAGGAGCTCTGGAAACACCATATATTTT. It translates to CASSLGRSSGNTIYF. The rearrangement uses TRBV7-2 and TRBJ1-3; no definite D call. Trimming took off 1 base at V and 0 bases at J, with 7 bases between the two ends. This CDR3 is built from 15 residues. Germline V gives CDR1 SGHTA, CDR2 FQGNSA.

The V gene is TRBV12-5, the J gene TRBJ1-2; D gene ambiguous. This CDR3 has 16 residues. Trimming took 0 bases from V and 3 from J, leaving 14 bases between them. Germline loops: CDR1 LGHNT, CDR2 FRNRAP. The CDR3 region is CASGLVPSRGDYGYTF. CDR3 nucleotides: TGTGCTAGTGGTTTGGTTCCGAGTCGGGGTGACTATGGCTACACCTTC.

The gene calls are TRBV5-4 and TRBJ2-2; TRBD1 matches 8 bases. The CDR3 contains 15 residues. The V gene end was trimmed by 4 bases and the J gene end by 2 bases; junction bases not matched to a gene: 4. Germline values: CDR1 SGHNT, CDR2 YYREEE (reference sequence). The CDR3 is CASSRDRGNTGELFF. The DNA for the CDR3 is TGTGCCAGCAGCCGAGACAGGGGTAACACCGGGGAGCTGTTTTTT.

This clone was seen only once. The chain couples TRBV19 to TRBJ2-5; D may be TRBD1 (6 bases). The CDR3 spans 16 residues. Trimming removed 3 bases from V and 4 bases from J, with 18 bases in between. Germline CDR1 LNHDA, CDR2 SQIVND (reference sequence). The CDR3 sequence is CASSMGDTPGPETQYF. The CDR3, as DNA: TGTGCCAGTAGTATGGGGGACACGCCGGGGCCAGAGACCCAGTACTTC.

The chain is built from TRBV25-1 and TRBJ2-6; TRBD1 agrees at 8 bases. The ends lost 6 bases at V and 4 bases at J; junction bases unmatched: 8. The CDR3 spans 16 residues. Germline V gene sequence: CDR1 MGHDK, CDR2 SYGVNS. Here the CDR3 reads CASSGTGFLGANVLTF. CDR3 DNA sequence: TGTGCCAGCAGCGGGACAGGTTTTCTCGGGGCCAACGTCCTGACTTTC.

The rearrangement links TRBV28 to TRBJ2-1; weak D call: TRBD2 (6 bases). The CDR3 sequence is 15 residues long. CDR1 MDHEN and CDR2 SYDVKM come from the germline V gene. V dropped 6 bases and J dropped 3 bases, with 15 bases sitting between them. The DNA for the CDR3 is TGTGCCAGCAGGTATTTCGCGGGGAACTACAATGAGCAGTTCTTC. Protein product: CASRYFAGNYNEQFF.

The chain uses TRBV12-5 and TRBJ2-1, with unresolved D. With 2 bases removed from V and 9 bases from J, the gap between germline ends came to 5 bases. CDR1 LGHNT and CDR2 FRNRAP come from the germline V gene. The CDR3 extends over 11 amino acids. The CDR3 bases are TGTGCTAGTGGTTTGACACGTGAGCAGTTCTTC. Protein sequence: CASGLTREQFF. Using reference TRBV12-5 and TRBJ2-1 for the parts outside the CDR3, the full variable domain is DARVTQTPRHKVTEMGQEVTMRCQPILGHNTVFWYRQTMMQGLELLAYFRNRAPLDDSGMPKDRFSAEMPDATLATLKIQPSEPRDSAVYFCASGLTREQFFGPGTRLTVL.

This rearrangement joins TRBV28 to TRBJ2-7, with 11 bases aligning to TRBD1. The V gene end was trimmed by 6 bases and the J gene end by 6 bases; junction bases not matched to a gene: 7. Germline V gene lookup returns CDR1 MDHEN and CDR2 SYDVKM. This CDR3 is built from 14 residues. The CDR3 here is CASSLAGTGGEQYF. DNA for the CDR3: TGTGCCAGCAGCCTAGCCGGGACAGGGGGCGAGCAGTACTTC.

In this sample, this clone turned up once. The chain uses TRBV4-2 and TRBJ1-1, with D possibly being TRBD1 (5 bases). CDR3 length: 14 amino acids. Looked up from germline, CDR1 is LGHNA and CDR2 is YNFKEQ. Trimming shortened V by 4 bases and J by 6 bases, and 15 bases separated the two germline ends. Written as DNA, the CDR3 is TGTGCCAGCAGCCTGGCCAGGGTTGATGCTGAAGCTTTCTTT. This encodes CASSLARVDAEAFF.